This T cell receptor beta chain is from a study of control samples from healthy donors and cancer patients. This clone appeared a single time. V was shortened by 9 bases and J by 2 bases, with 14 bases between the two germline ends. The CDR3 covers 14 residues. The V gene's germline CDR1 is MNHNY and CDR2 SVGAGI (reference sequence). The table came from immunoSEQ multiplex PCR; TCRdb's copy has only in-frame clones and leaves some out. The sample includes 200,000 or so clones, 85% to 95% of them seen just once. The chain links TRBV6-6 to TRBJ1-5; weak D call: TRBD1 (6 bases). Sequencing input: blood. This clonotype was sampled from a man aged 45 to 65 in good health. The CDR3 loop is CASQVGGGNQPQHF. The CDR3 DNA is TGTGCCAGTCAAGTAGGGGGTGGCAATCAGCCCCAGCATTTT.